The sequence of this T cell receptor beta chain was determined in a study of radiation and T cells in renal cell carcinoma. Regarding the study as a whole: Top tumor clonotypes rose in blood 2 weeks post-radiation, then contracted. Without pretreatment biopsies, baseline tumor clonotype presence was undetermined.

TCRdb's copy holds only in-frame clones and misses some; the assay was immunoSEQ multiplex PCR. The table lists about 170,000 clones, roughly 90% of them singletons. Described time point: blood 4 weeks post-SBRT, at nephrectomy. The sample's treatment: 15 Gy SBRT to primary tumor, nephrectomy 4 weeks later. A note on this clone: Antigen unknown.

The V gene's germline CDR1 is SGHTA and CDR2 FQGNSA. The CDR3 extends over 18 amino acids. V shed 1 base and J 0 bases; nucleotides not matched to a gene: 10. The chain is built from TRBV7-2 and TRBJ1-1; 8 bases match TRBD1. Sequencing used blood, obtained from a patient whose treatment included radiotherapy and nephrectomy. The sequence came from a woman aged 50 to 65 with renal cell carcinoma. The CDR3, as DNA: TGTGCCAGCAGCTTAGTTATTTGGGACAGGAGAGTGAACACTGAAGCTTTCTTT. Translating it yields CASSLVIWDRRVNTEAFF.